This T cell receptor beta chain was identified in a study of cytomegalovirus exposure and HLA in healthy donors. General observations from the study: When analyzed later, the rates of TCR association showed variation by HLA locus, with DRB1 the most and HLA-C the fewest.

The PCR ran on 60 Vbeta and 13 Jbeta primers. Clones were read by immunoSEQ multiplex PCR, and TCRdb kept only the in-frame ones, dropping some. This table has some 100,000 clones, about 75% appearing once. The CDR3 runs 15 residues. Germline assignment: CDR1 MGHRA and CDR2 YSYEKL. Trimming removed 4 bases from V and 3 bases from J; junction bases left unmatched: 8. A word on this clone: Its antigen is currently unknown.

V usage is TRBV4-1 and J usage is TRBJ2-7, with 8 bases lining up with TRBD1. This sequence was found in a male donor in good health and CMV-seropositive. Sequenced sample: PBMCs. The CDR3 reads CASSREDRAIYEQYF. The CDR3 coding sequence is TGCGCCAGCAGCCGAGAGGACAGGGCGATCTACGAGCAGTACTTC.